One sample yielded the 30 T cell receptor beta chains listed below, sequenced in a study of PD-L1 blockade in urothelial cancer. This table comes from immunoSEQ multiplex PCR, and its TCRdb copy is limited to in-frame clones, with some not included. There are tens of thousands of clones in the sample; 81% occur only once, and 2.5% to 3% lies in the top ten. The input for sequencing was PBMCs, taken around atezolizumab (anti-PD-L1) treatment. Receptors originate from a man between 65 and 85 years old with urothelial cancer.

This chain connects TRBV6-1 to TRBJ2-2; maybe TRBD1 (6 bases). Germline CDR1 reads MNHNS; CDR2 reads SASEGT. The CDR3 is made up of 14 amino acids. The V gene lost 7 bases and the J gene lost 3 bases, with 12 bases spanning the gap. CDR3 residues: CASIRTEHTGELFF. CDR3 nucleotide sequence: TGTGCCAGCATTAGGACAGAGCACACCGGGGAGCTGTTTTTT.

This rearrangement joins TRBV19 to TRBJ1-5; D possibly corresponds to TRBD1 (5 bases). Deletions cut 1 base from V and 2 bases from J, with 9 bases between. This CDR3 has 15 amino acids. Germline lookup yields CDR1 LNHDA and CDR2 SQIVND (reference sequence). CDR3 amino acids: CASSIGSGGNQPQHF. CDR3 nucleotide sequence: TGTGCCAGTAGTATAGGGTCGGGGGGCAATCAGCCCCAGCATTTT.

This clone was counted a few times. This sequence joins TRBV6-5 and TRBJ1-2, with 8 bases matching TRBD1. CDR3 length equals 12 residues. V gave up 6 bases and J gave up 7 bases; unmatched junction bases: 4. CDR1 is MNHEY and CDR2 is SVGAGI in the germline V gene. The CDR3 reads CASRSGQGGYTF. The CDR3 nucleotides are TGTGCCAGCAGGTCCGGACAGGGTGGCTACACCTTC.

The table lists this clone with a count of one. The rearrangement joins TRBV5-6 to TRBJ2-2, with D unresolved. There are 13 residues in the CDR3. The ends were cut back, 2 bases at V and 1 base at J, with 3 bases in the middle. Germline lookup yields CDR1 SGHDT and CDR2 YYEEEE. The CDR3 DNA reads TGTGCCAGCAGCTTCGGGAACACCGGGGAGCTGTTTTTT. This codes for CASSFGNTGELFF.

The chain carries TRBV9 and TRBJ1-6, with TRBD1 matching 9 bases. Germline values: CDR1 SGDLS, CDR2 YYNGEE. The CDR3 is made up of 16 amino acids. The ends lost 4 bases at V and 10 bases at J; junction bases unmatched: 12. In DNA form, the CDR3 reads TGTGCCAGCAGCCCCGGGACAGGGTCAACGTTGTCACCCCTCCACTTT. It is translated as CASSPGTGSTLSPLHF.

The chain combines TRBV5-1 with TRBJ2-3; 8 nucleotides align to TRBD1. Germline loops: CDR1 SGHRS, CDR2 YFSETQ. The trim removed 0 bases at V and 7 bases at J, leaving 7 bases unmatched. This CDR3 region has 15 residues. CDR3 DNA: TGCGCCAGCAGCTTGGGCGGACAGGGTCCAAATACGCAGTATTTT. It translates to CASSLGGQGPNTQYF.

This clone appeared once. The J gene is TRBJ2-3, the V gene TRBV27; 9 bases agree with TRBD2. Germline V gives CDR1 MNHEY, CDR2 SMNVEV (reference sequence). CDR3 length: 19 amino acids. V dropped 1 base and J dropped 1; count of bases not matched to a gene: 12. The chain's CDR3 is CASSLWGSVSGSGTDTQYF. The DNA for the CDR3 is TGTGCCAGCAGTTTATGGGGAAGTGTTAGCGGGAGTGGCACAGATACGCAGTATTTT.

The J gene is TRBJ2-5, the V gene TRBV19, with 12 nucleotides matching TRBD2. CDR3 length: 16 amino acids. Germline V CDR1 and CDR2: LNHDA, SQIVND (reference sequence). The trim removed 5 bases at V and 5 bases at J, leaving 9 bases unmatched. CDR3 sequence: CASSPLTSGSGETQYF. CDR3 nucleotide sequence: TGTGCCAGTAGTCCACTGACTAGCGGGAGCGGGGAGACCCAGTACTTC.

V usage is TRBV18 and J usage is TRBJ2-7; D is ambiguous. This CDR3 is built from 12 residues. Germline V gives CDR1 KGHSH, CDR2 LQKENI. V lost 5 bases, J lost 4 bases, and 9 bases lay in between. This CDR3 reads CASSDDTYEQYF. The CDR3 DNA is TGTGCCAGCTCAGATGACACTTACGAGCAGTACTTC.

The J gene is TRBJ1-1, the V gene TRBV28; tentatively, D is TRBD1 (6 bases). The CDR3 consists of 16 residues. The V and J ends lost 1 base and 1 base respectively, with 13 bases between them. CDR1 and CDR2 from the germline V gene are MDHEN and SYDVKM. The CDR3 here is CASSLYRVRTNTEAFF. For the CDR3, the DNA is TGTGCCAGCAGTTTATACAGGGTACGAACGAACACTGAAGCTTTCTTT. The whole variable domain, filled in from reference TRBV28 and TRBJ1-1, reads DVKVTQSSRYLVKRTGEKVFLECVQDMDHENMFWYRQDPGLGLRLIYFSYDVKMKEKGDIPEGYSVSREKKERFSLILESASTNQTSMYLCASSLYRVRTNTEAFFGQGTRLTVV.

This chain links TRBV28 with TRBJ1-1; D is unclear. The CDR3 is 14 amino acids. Between the trimmed V and J ends, which lost 5 bases and 1 base, there was a span of 11 bases. Germline V CDR1 and CDR2: MDHEN, SYDVKM. This CDR3 reads CASSAPQSNTEAFF. CDR3 bases: TGTGCCAGCAGTGCTCCCCAGTCGAACACTGAAGCTTTCTTT.

The chain couples TRBV7-2 to TRBJ1-2; D uncertain. The length of the CDR3 is 13 residues. Germline V gene data show CDR1 as SGHTA and CDR2 as FQGNSA. Between the trimmed V and J ends, which lost 3 bases and 8 bases, there was a span of 13 bases. CDR3 in amino acids: CASSLPGMDGYTF. The DNA for the CDR3 is TGTGCCAGCAGCTTGCCGGGGATGGACGGCTACACCTTC.

This chain joins TRBV5-1 and TRBJ1-4; tentative D call: TRBD1 (6 bases). Germline V gene data show CDR1 as SGHRS and CDR2 as YFSETQ. Trimming cost V 1 base and J 8 bases, with 15 bases left between them. The CDR3 is 15 residues long. CDR3 sequence (DNA): TGCGCCAGCAGCTTGAACGGGGACACATACGAAAAACTGTTTTTT. The encoded protein is CASSLNGDTYEKLFF. The full variable domain, completed using reference TRBV5-1 and TRBJ1-4, is KAGVTQTPRYLIKTRGQQVTLSCSPISGHRSVSWYQQTPGQGLQFLFEYFSETQRNKGNFPGRFSGRQFSNSRSEMNVSTLELGDSALYLCASSLNGDTYEKLFFGSGTQLSVL.

This chain connects TRBV2 to TRBJ2-1; TRBD2 aligns across 8 bases. V trimming: 2 bases; J trimming: 3 bases; junction bases outside the gene matches: 6. Per germline, CDR1 SNHLY and CDR2 FYNNEI. The CDR3 runs to 16 residues. The DNA for the CDR3 is TGTGCCAGCAGTGAAAGGAGCGGGAGTAACTACAATGAGCAGTTCTTC. It is translated as CASSERSGSNYNEQFF.

The chain employs TRBV19 and TRBJ2-1; weak D call: TRBD2 (6 bases). The CDR3 loop spans 17 amino acids. Germline values: CDR1 LNHDA, CDR2 SQIVND (reference sequence). The V gene lost 3 bases and the J gene lost 7 bases, with 22 bases spanning the gap. The CDR3 here is CASSIPFKSGGRNEQFF. The CDR3 DNA follows: TGTGCCAGTAGTATCCCCTTCAAGAGCGGAGGGCGGAATGAGCAGTTCTTC. Full variable domain (missing parts from reference TRBV19 and TRBJ2-1): DGGITQSPKYLFRKEGQNVTLSCEQNLNHDAMYWYRQDPGQGLRLIYYSQIVNDFQKGDIAEGYSVSREKKESFPLTVTSAQKNPTAFYLCASSIPFKSGGRNEQFFGPGTRLTVL.

The J gene is TRBJ1-1, the V gene TRBV2; D is unclear. The CDR3 length is 12 residues. The germline CDR1 and CDR2 sequences are SNHLY and FYNNEI. The V and J ends lost 10 bases and 6 bases respectively, with 15 bases between them. CDR3 DNA: TGTGCCACTTCAGAGTGGCGGTCTGAAGCTTTCTTT. Residues: CATSEWRSEAFF.

The CDR3 protein is CASSVGLTLNEQFF. For the CDR3, the DNA is TGTGCCAGCAGCGTAGGGCTTACCCTCAATGAGCAGTTCTTC. This chain links TRBV9 with TRBJ2-1, with unresolved D. The germline gives CDR1 SGDLS, CDR2 YYNGEE. CDR3 size: 14 residues. Trimming stripped 0 bases from V and 6 bases from J, with 10 bases between. Drawing the rest from reference TRBV9 and TRBJ2-1, the complete variable domain is DSGVTQTPKHLITATGQRVTLRCSPRSGDLSVYWYQQSLDQGLQFLIQYYNGEERAKGNILERFSAQQFPDLHSELNLSSLELGDSALYFCASSVGLTLNEQFFGPGTRLTVL.

The chain has TRBV9 and TRBJ2-1, with D tentatively TRBD2 (5 bases). The CDR3 consists of 13 residues. Trimming pared 4 bases from V and 3 bases from J, leaving 8 bases between. CDR1 SGDLS and CDR2 YYNGEE come from the germline V gene. The DNA of the CDR3 is TGTGCCAGCAGCCCGGGATACTACAATGAGCAGTTCTTC. Its protein product is CASSPGYYNEQFF.

This chain joins TRBV19 and TRBJ2-1; 9 nucleotides align to TRBD1. Trimming removed 6 bases from V and 5 bases from J; junction bases left unmatched: 11. This CDR3 has 16 amino acids. Germline loops: CDR1 LNHDA, CDR2 SQIVND (reference sequence). CDR3 amino acids: CASRGVGDRVNNEQFF. The DNA for the CDR3 is TGTGCCAGTAGGGGCGTAGGGGACAGGGTCAACAATGAGCAGTTCTTC.

The rearrangement links TRBV6-6 to TRBJ1-5; the match to TRBD1 covers 9 bases. There are 14 residues in the CDR3. V was clipped by 5 bases and J by 5 bases; unmatched bases: 4. The V gene's germline CDR1 is MNHNY and CDR2 SVGAGI (reference sequence). Here the CDR3 DNA reads TGTGCCAGCAGTCGACAGGGGGAGGATCAGCCCCAGCATTTT. This encodes CASSRQGEDQPQHF.

The chain uses TRBV20-1 and TRBJ2-1; perhaps TRBD2 as D (5 bases). V was trimmed by 2 bases and J by 7 bases, leaving 6 bases between them. The CDR3 runs to 11 residues. Germline V gene data show CDR1 as DFQATT and CDR2 as SNEGSKA (reference sequence). The CDR3 bases are TGCAGTGCTAGACCGGGGAATGAGCAGTTCTTC. It translates to CSARPGNEQFF.

This chain's CDR3 is CASSPDRDRVNYGYTF. CDR3 DNA: TGTGCCAGCAGTCCAGACCGGGACAGGGTGAACTATGGCTACACCTTC. The chain recombines TRBV28 with TRBJ1-2; 9 bases are a match to TRBD1. This CDR3 spans 16 amino acids. J was trimmed by 2 bases and V by 5 bases; bases with no gene match: 9. Germline values: CDR1 MDHEN, CDR2 SYDVKM.

The chain employs TRBV7-2 and TRBJ2-1; 10 nucleotides match TRBD2. V shed 5 bases and J 3 bases; nucleotides not matched to a gene: 4. The germline gives CDR1 SGHTA, CDR2 FQGNSA. The CDR3 consists of 15 residues. This CDR3 is CASSVTSGNYNEQFF. The CDR3 DNA follows: TGTGCCAGCAGCGTCACTAGCGGGAACTACAATGAGCAGTTCTTC.

CDR3 DNA: TGTGCCAGCAGCTCATCGGGGGAGTCGGGCGATGAGCAGTTCTTC. As protein: CASSSSGESGDEQFF. The V and J genes are TRBV7-9 and TRBJ2-1; D might be TRBD2 (6 bases). There are 15 residues in the CDR3. CDR1 and CDR2 from the germline V gene are SEHNR and FQNEAQ (reference sequence). Trimming removed 4 bases from V and 8 bases from J, with 18 bases in between. The whole variable domain, filled in from reference TRBV7-9 and TRBJ2-1, reads DTGVSQNPRHKITKRGQNVTFRCDPISEHNRLYWYRQTLGQGPEFLTYFQNEAQLEKSRLLSDRFSAERPKGSFSTLEIQRTEQGDSAMYLCASSSSGESGDEQFFGPGTRLTVL.

The V and J genes are TRBV9 and TRBJ2-7, with D possibly being TRBD2 (6 bases). CDR1 is SGDLS, CDR2 YYNGEE, per germline. This CDR3 is built from 15 residues. Trimming shortened V by 0 bases and J by 2 bases, and 12 bases separated the two germline ends. The CDR3 region has the DNA TGTGCCAGCAGCGTAGACGGTAGCGGTGCCTACGAGCAGTACTTC. Residues: CASSVDGSGAYEQYF. The whole variable domain, filled in from reference TRBV9 and TRBJ2-7, reads DSGVTQTPKHLITATGQRVTLRCSPRSGDLSVYWYQQSLDQGLQFLIQYYNGEERAKGNILERFSAQQFPDLHSELNLSSLELGDSALYFCASSVDGSGAYEQYFGPGTRLTVT.

The chain is built from TRBV5-5 and TRBJ2-7; 7 bases align to TRBD2. V lost 4 bases and J lost 7; bases outside the gene matches: 20. The CDR3 extends over 17 amino acids. Germline CDR1 SGHKS, CDR2 YYEKEE (reference sequence). The CDR3 loop is CASSQHVPQAIGGEQYF. The CDR3, as DNA: TGTGCCAGCAGCCAGCACGTTCCTCAGGCAATCGGGGGGGAGCAGTACTTC. The full variable domain, its missing parts supplied by reference TRBV5-5 and TRBJ2-7, is DAGVTQSPTHLIKTRGQQVTLRCSPISGHKSVSWYQQVLGQGPQFIFQYYEKEERGRGNFPDRFSARQFPNYSSELNVNALLLGDSALYLCASSQHVPQAIGGEQYFGPGTRLTVT.

This chain joins TRBV5-5 and TRBJ2-7; TRBD2 aligns across 11 bases. Losses at the gene ends were 2 bases for V and 3 bases for J; bases not matched to a gene: 7. Per the germline V gene, CDR1 is SGHKS and CDR2 is YYEKEE (reference sequence). The CDR3 is made up of 16 amino acids. The CDR3 nucleotides are TGTGCCAGCAGCTTTGGTTCTAGCGGGGGGATCTACGAGCAGTACTTC. It codes for CASSFGSSGGIYEQYF.

The CDR3 DNA reads as TGTGCCAGCTCACCCCAGGGACAGGGGGCGGTAGAGCAGTACTTC. It codes for CASSPQGQGAVEQYF. The chain combines TRBV18 with TRBJ2-7; 12 nucleotides align to TRBD1. After removal of 3 bases from V and 7 bases from J, the junction contained 7 bases not matched to a gene. Germline CDR1 and CDR2: KGHSH and LQKENI. The CDR3 is made up of 15 amino acids.

The rearrangement joins TRBV28 to TRBJ2-3; D is undetermined. V was pared by 6 bases and J by 2 bases, with 30 bases between. Germline CDR1 MDHEN, CDR2 SYDVKM. There are 20 residues in the CDR3. The CDR3 is CASSTGSPRSRVSPTDTQYF. In DNA form, the CDR3 reads TGTGCCAGCAGCACCGGGTCTCCTCGTAGTAGAGTCTCCCCCACAGATACGCAGTATTTT.

The table lists this clone with a count of one. The chain joins TRBV4-3 to TRBJ2-4; no reliable D call. Germline V gene data show CDR1 as LGHNA and CDR2 as YSLEER. This CDR3 has 15 amino acids. V dropped 0 bases and J dropped 6 bases, with 12 bases sitting between them. The CDR3 DNA reads TGCGCCAGCAGCCAAGAACGAGACATTGGAAACATTCAGTACTTC. Protein product: CASSQERDIGNIQYF.